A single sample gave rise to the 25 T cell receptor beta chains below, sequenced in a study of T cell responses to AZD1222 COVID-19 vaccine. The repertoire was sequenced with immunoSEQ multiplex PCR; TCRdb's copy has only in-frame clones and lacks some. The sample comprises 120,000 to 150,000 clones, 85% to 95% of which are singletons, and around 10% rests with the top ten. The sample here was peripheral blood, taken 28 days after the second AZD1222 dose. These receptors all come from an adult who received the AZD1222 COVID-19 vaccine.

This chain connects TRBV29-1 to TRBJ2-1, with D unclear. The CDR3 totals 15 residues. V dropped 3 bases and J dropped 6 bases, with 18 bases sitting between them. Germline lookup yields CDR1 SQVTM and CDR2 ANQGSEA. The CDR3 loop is CSVDTAEPPFNEQFF. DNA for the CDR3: TGCAGCGTTGATACGGCGGAGCCCCCCTTCAATGAGCAGTTCTTC.

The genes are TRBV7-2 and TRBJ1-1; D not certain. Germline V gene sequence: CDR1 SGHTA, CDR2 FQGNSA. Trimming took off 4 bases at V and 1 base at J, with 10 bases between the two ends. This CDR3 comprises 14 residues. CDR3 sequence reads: CASSWRVTNTEAFF. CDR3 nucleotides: TGTGCCAGCAGCTGGAGGGTAACGAACACTGAAGCTTTCTTT.

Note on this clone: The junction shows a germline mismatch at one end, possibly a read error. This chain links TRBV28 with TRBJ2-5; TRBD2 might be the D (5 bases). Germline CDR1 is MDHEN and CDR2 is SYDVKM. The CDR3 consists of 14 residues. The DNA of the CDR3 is TGTGCCAGCATAGGCTTGGGAGTCCAAGGGACCCAGTACTTC. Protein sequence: CASIGLGVQGTQYF.

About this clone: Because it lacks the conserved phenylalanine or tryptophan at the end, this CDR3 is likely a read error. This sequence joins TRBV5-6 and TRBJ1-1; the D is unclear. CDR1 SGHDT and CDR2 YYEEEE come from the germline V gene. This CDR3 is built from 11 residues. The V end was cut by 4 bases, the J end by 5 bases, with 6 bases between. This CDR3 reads CASSRLTEAFL. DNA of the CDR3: TGTGCCAGCAGCAGACTAACTGAAGCTTTCCTT.

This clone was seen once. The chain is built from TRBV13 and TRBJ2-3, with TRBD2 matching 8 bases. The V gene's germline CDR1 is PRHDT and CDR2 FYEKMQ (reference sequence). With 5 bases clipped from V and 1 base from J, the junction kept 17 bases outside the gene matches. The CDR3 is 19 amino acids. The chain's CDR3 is CASSPPSTTSGMGTDTQYF. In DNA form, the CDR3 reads TGTGCCAGCAGCCCGCCCTCCACTACTAGCGGTATGGGCACAGATACGCAGTATTTT.

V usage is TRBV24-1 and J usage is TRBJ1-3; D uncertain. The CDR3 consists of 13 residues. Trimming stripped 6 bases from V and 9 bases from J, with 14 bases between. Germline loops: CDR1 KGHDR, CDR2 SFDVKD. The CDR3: CATSRVPGGTIYF. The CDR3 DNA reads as TGTGCCACCAGTCGGGTCCCCGGCGGCACCATATATTTT.

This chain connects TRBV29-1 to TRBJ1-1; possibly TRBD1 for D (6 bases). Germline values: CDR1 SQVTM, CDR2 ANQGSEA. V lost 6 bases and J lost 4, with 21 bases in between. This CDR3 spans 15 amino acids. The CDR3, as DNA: TGCAGCGTGCCGCGGGGGGCAAGCTGGAGCACTGAAGCTTTCTTT. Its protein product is CSVPRGASWSTEAFF.

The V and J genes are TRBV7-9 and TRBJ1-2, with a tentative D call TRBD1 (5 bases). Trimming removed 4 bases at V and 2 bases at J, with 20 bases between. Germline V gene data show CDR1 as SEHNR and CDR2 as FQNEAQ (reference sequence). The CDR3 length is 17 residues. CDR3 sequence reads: CASSSNAGGVANYGYTF. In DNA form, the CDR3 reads TGTGCCAGCAGCTCAAATGCCGGGGGGGTAGCAAACTATGGCTACACCTTC.

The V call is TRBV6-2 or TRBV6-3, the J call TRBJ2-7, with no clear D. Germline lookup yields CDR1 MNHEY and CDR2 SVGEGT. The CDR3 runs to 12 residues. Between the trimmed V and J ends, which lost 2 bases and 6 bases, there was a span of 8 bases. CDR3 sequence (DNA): TGTGCCAGCAGTTACGACAAGGGCGAGCAGTACTTC. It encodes CASSYDKGEQYF.

CDR3 bases: TGTGCCAGCAGTAGGACCGAACTCCATCAGCCCCAGCATTTT. Amino acids: CASSRTELHQPQHF. The rearrangement joins TRBV28 to TRBJ1-5; D remains unclear. The germline CDR1 and CDR2 sequences are MDHEN and SYDVKM. The CDR3 loop spans 14 amino acids. V lost 5 bases to trimming and J lost 5 bases, with 13 bases between them.

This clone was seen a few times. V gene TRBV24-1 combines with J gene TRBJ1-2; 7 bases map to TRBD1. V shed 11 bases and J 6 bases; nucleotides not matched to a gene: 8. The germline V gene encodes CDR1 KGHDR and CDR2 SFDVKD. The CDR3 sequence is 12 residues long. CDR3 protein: CAIERTGHGYTF. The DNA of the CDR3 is TGTGCCATCGAGAGGACAGGACATGGCTACACCTTC.

The CDR3 loop reads CASSRDKNTGELFF. DNA for the CDR3: TGTGCCAGCAGCCGAGACAAGAACACCGGGGAGCTGTTTTTT. The chain couples TRBV7-3 to TRBJ2-2; D ambiguous. V dropped 5 bases and J dropped 1 base, with 8 bases sitting between them. Germline CDR1 is SGHTA and CDR2 is FQGTGA. There are 14 residues in the CDR3.

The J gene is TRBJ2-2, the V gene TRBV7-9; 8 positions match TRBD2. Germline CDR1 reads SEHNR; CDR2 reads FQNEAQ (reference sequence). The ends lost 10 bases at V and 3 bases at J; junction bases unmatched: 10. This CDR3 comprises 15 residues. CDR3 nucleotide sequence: TGTGCCACCTCCGAAGCGGGAGACTACACCGGGGAGCTGTTTTTT. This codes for CATSEAGDYTGELFF.

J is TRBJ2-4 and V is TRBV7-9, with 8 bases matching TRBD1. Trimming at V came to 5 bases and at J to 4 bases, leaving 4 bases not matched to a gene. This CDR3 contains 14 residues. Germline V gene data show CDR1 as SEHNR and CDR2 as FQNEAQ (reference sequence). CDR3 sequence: CASSRWTGKNIQYF. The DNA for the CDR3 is TGTGCCAGCAGCCGTTGGACAGGGAAAAACATTCAGTACTTC.

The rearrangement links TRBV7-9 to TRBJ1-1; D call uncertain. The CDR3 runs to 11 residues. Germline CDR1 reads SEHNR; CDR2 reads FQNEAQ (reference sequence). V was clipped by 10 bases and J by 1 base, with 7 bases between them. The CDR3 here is CATLWNTEAFF. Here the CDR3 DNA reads TGTGCCACTTTATGGAACACTGAAGCTTTCTTT.

The CDR3 DNA reads as TGTGCCAGCAGCGGCTACAGGGGGCCCTACTACGAGCAGTACGTC. It yields the protein CASSGYRGPYYEQYV. The chain employs TRBV9 and TRBJ2-7; 9 bases are a match to TRBD1. V shed 3 bases and J 3 bases; nucleotides not matched to a gene: 7. The germline gives CDR1 SGDLS, CDR2 YYNGEE. This CDR3 contains 15 residues.

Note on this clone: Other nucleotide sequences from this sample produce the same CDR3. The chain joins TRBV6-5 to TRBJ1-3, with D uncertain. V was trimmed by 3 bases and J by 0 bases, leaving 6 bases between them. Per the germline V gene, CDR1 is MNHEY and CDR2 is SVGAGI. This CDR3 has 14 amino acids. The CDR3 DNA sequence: TGTGCCAGCAGTTATTCGCCCTCTGGAAACACCATATATTTT. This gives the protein CASSYSPSGNTIYF.

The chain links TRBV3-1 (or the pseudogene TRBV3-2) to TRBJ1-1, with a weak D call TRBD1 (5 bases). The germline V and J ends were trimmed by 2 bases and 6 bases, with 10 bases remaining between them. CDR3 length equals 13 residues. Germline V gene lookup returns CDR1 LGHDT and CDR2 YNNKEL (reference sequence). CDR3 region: CASSQIGTAEAFF. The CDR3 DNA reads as TGTGCCAGCAGCCAAATCGGGACTGCTGAAGCTTTCTTT.

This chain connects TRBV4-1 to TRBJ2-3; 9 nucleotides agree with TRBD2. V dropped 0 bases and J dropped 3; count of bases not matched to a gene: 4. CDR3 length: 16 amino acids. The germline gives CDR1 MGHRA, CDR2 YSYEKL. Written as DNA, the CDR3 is TGCGCCAGCAGCCAAGATCCAGCGGGAGGTACAGATACGCAGTATTTT. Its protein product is CASSQDPAGGTDTQYF.

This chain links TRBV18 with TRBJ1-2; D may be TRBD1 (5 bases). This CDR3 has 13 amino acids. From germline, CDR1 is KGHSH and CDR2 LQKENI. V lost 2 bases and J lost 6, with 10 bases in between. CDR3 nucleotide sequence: TGTGCCAGCTCACCAAACCGGGGGGATGGCTACACCTTC. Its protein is CASSPNRGDGYTF.

The CDR3 reads CASNAGTGNYGYTF. CDR3 sequence (DNA): TGTGCCAGTAATGCCGGGACAGGGAACTATGGCTACACCTTC. The rearrangement uses TRBV19 and TRBJ1-2; 9 bases are a match to TRBD1. The J segment lost 2 bases and the V segment lost 7 bases, leaving 5 bases of the junction unmatched. In germline, CDR1 is LNHDA, CDR2 SQIVND (reference sequence). The length of the CDR3 is 14 residues. Variable domain in full (rest from reference TRBV19 and TRBJ1-2): DGGITQSPKYLFRKEGQNVTLSCEQNLNHDAMYWYRQDPGQGLRLIYYSQIVNDFQKGDIAEGYSVSREKKESFPLTVTSAQKNPTAFYLCASNAGTGNYGYTFGSGTRLTVV.

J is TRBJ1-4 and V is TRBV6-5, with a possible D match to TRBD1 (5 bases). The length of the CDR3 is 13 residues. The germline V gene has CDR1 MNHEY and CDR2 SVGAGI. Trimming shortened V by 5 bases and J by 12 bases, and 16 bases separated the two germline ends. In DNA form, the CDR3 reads TGTGCCAGCAGTCGGACAATTGGAATAGAACTGTTTTTT. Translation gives CASSRTIGIELFF.

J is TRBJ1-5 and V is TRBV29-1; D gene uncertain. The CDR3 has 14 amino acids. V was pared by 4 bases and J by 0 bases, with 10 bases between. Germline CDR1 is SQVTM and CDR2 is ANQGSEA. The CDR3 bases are TGCAGCGTTGGCGGCGCCTATAGCAATCAGCCCCAGCATTTT. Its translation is CSVGGAYSNQPQHF.

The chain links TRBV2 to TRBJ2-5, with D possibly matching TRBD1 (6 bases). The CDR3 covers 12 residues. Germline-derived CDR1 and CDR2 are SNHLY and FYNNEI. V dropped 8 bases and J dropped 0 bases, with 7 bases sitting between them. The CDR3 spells CASRDNQETQYF. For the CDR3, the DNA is TGTGCCAGCCGGGACAACCAAGAGACCCAGTACTTC.

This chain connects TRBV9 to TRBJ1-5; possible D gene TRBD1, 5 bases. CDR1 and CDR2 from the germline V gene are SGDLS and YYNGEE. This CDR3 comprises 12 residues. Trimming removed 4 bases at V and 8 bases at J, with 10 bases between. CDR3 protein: CASSSGGEPQHF. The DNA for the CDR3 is TGTGCCAGCAGCTCGGGGGGAGAGCCCCAGCATTTT.